A single T cell receptor (beta chain) is shown here with its context. Its antigen is as yet unknown. Unique molecular identifiers were present in the TCR beta cDNA libraries. From the PCR reads, TCRdb called clonotypes with MiXCR, one entry per CDR3 protein. The repertoire consists of hundreds of thousands of distinct CDR3 sequences, with roughly 45% occurring once and the leading ten covering about 12%. The data derive from a study of post-analysis software for immune sequencing data. Findings of the study overall: There were five or six TRBV segments more frequent in patients than controls, and TRBV5-6, TRBV5-1 and TRBV20-1 were among them. Controls showed significantly higher normalized Chao1 diversity than did multiple sclerosis patients. Under F measure analysis, samples from one preparation batch co-clustered strongly.

The V gene's germline CDR1 is MNHEY and CDR2 SMNVEV (reference sequence). The CDR3 is 14 amino acids. V lost 0 bases, J lost 7 bases, and 12 bases lay in between. The sequence was obtained from a girl between 5 and 17 years old with multiple sclerosis. The rearrangement links TRBV27 to TRBJ1-2; unclear D gene. Source material: blood. For the CDR3, the DNA is TGTGCCAGCAGTTTATCGATACGAGGGTTTGGCTACACCTTC. Translation: CASSLSIRGFGYTF.